This is a list of T cell receptor beta chains from one sample in a study of early T cells in non-severe SARS-CoV-2 infection. TCRdb ran MiXCR on the 5' RACE reads and lists one entry per CDR3 protein. The repertoire includes over 60,000 distinct CDR3 sequences, about 9% of them detected once, and about 5.6% sits in the top ten. Specimen: whole blood. These receptors originate from an adult who was a healthcare worker with PCR-confirmed SARS-CoV-2 infection or an uninfected control (not recorded which). Both conserved end residues are part of each CDR3. The D gene is left open where the match is weak. Clone size appears in some rows only: once, few, many, or a class for an expanded clone.

j_call d_call v_call clone_size cdr3_aa
TRBJ1-6 . TRBV27 few CASSWADRSPLHF
TRBJ2-5 . TRBV2 . CASSGSRTDQETQYF
TRBJ2-7 . TRBV29-1 medium-sized CSIRLERDSYEQYF
TRBJ2-1 TRBD1 TRBV30 . CAWSPDRGNEQFF
TRBJ2-7 TRBD1 TRBV24-1 many CATSEPGTGSHEQYF
TRBJ2-5 TRBD2 TRBV7-2 . CASSLGLAGEQETQYF
TRBJ2-1 TRBD2 TRBV20-1 . CSARGLAREQFF
TRBJ2-3 TRBD2 TRBV7-8 many CASSLRTSGGVSTDTQYF
TRBJ2-3 TRBD2 TRBV10-3 . CAISDPLAGGLTDTQYF
TRBJ2-3 . TRBV5-1 . CASSWRGTPTDTQYF
TRBJ2-1 . TRBV4-3 many CASSHGNEQFF
TRBJ1-1 . TRBV14 . CASSQTTGSEAFF
TRBJ1-4 . TRBV12-1 many CASSPPYGFTNEKLFF
TRBJ2-5 . TRBV28 many CASSLLAATQETQYF
TRBJ1-5 . TRBV7-9 many CASSLVAAGDQPQHF
TRBJ2-7 . TRBV20-1 few CSAKRGGYEQYF
TRBJ2-7 . TRBV7-3 many CASSLERISYEQYF
TRBJ1-2 . TRBV11-3 many CAITPGPTYGYTF
TRBJ2-7 TRBD1 TRBV7-2 many CASSLGQGPFYEQYF
TRBJ1-4 TRBD1 TRBV5-1 few CASSTGTGSEKLFF
TRBJ2-1 . TRBV11-2 few CASSLGLVYNEQFF
TRBJ2-1 TRBD1 TRBV4-2 . CASSQTGTAARQFF
TRBJ2-6 TRBD1 TRBV19 . CASKPGQFDSGSSGANVLTF
TRBJ2-3 . TRBV6-6 . CASSPPVRGTRTDTQYF
TRBJ2-1 . TRBV5-8 many CASSGNYNEQFF